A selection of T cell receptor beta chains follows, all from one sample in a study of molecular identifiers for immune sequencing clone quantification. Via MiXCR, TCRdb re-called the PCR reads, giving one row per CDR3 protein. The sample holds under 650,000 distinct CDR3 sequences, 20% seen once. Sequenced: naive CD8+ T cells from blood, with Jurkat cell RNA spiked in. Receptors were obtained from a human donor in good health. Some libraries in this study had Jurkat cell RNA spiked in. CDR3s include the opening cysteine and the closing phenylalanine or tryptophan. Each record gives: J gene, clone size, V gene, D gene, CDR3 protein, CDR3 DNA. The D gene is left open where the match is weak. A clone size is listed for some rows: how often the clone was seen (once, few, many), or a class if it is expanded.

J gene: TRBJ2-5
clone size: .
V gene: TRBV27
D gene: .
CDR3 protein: CASSFGVSETQYF
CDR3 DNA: TGTGCCAGCAGTTTTGGGGTTAGTGAGACCCAGTACTTC

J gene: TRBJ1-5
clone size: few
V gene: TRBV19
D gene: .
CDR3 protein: CASSLSGQGNQPQHF
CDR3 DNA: TGTGCCAGTAGCCTAAGTGGGCAGGGAAATCAGCCCCAGCATTTT

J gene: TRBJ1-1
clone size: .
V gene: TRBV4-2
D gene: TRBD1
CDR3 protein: CASSPRQGRTEAFF
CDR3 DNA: TGTGCCAGCAGCCCTCGACAGGGAAGGACTGAAGCTTTCTTT

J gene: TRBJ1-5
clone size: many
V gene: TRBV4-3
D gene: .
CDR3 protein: CASSQDISQPQHF
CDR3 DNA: TGCGCCAGCAGCCAAGATATTTCTCAGCCCCAGCATTTT

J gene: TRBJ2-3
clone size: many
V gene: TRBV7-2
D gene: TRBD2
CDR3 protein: CASSPRDYLASTDTQYF
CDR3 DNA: TGTGCCAGCAGCCCCCGGGACTACCTAGCTAGCACAGATACGCAGTATTTT

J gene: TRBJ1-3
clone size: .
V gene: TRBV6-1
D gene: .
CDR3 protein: CASIEERSSGNTIYF
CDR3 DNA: TGTGCCAGCATCGAAGAGAGGAGCTCTGGAAACACCATATATTTT

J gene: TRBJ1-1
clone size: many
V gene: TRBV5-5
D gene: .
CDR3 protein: CASSLVPVENTEAFF
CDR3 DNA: TGTGCCAGCAGCTTGGTACCGGTAGAGAACACTGAAGCTTTCTTT

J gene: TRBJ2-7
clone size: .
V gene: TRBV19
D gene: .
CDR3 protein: CTSNQEPGDEQYF
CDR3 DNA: TGTACCAGTAATCAGGAACCTGGGGACGAGCAGTACTTC

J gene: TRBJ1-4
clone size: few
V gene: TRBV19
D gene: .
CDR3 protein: CASSSWTVATNEKLFF
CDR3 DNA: TGTGCCAGTAGTTCATGGACGGTTGCAACTAATGAAAAACTGTTTTTT

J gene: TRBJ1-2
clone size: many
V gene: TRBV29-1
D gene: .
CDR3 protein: CSVEWRGRLYGYTF
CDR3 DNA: TGCAGCGTTGAATGGCGCGGGAGGTTATATGGCTACACCTTC

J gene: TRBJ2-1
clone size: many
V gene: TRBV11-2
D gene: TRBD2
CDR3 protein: CASSPGLAGLFSYNEQFF
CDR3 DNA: TGTGCCAGCAGCCCGGGACTAGCGGGCCTGTTCTCCTACAATGAGCAGTTCTTC

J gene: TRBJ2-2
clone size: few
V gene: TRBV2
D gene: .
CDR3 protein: CATQGRYAGELFF
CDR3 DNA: TGTGCCACCCAGGGCAGGTACGCCGGGGAGCTGTTTTTT

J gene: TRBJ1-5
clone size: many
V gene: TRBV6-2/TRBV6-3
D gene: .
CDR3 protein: CASSPPGGSQPQHF
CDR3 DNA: TGTGCCAGCAGTCCCCCGGGGGGGAGTCAGCCCCAGCATTTT

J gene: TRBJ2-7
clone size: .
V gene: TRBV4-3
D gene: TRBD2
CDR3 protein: CASSILAGGTYEQYF
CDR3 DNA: TGCGCCAGCAGCATACTAGCGGGAGGGACCTACGAGCAGTACTTC

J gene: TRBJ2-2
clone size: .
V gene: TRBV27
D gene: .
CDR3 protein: CASYRGNTGELFF
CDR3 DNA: TGTGCCAGTTACAGAGGAAACACCGGGGAGCTGTTTTTT

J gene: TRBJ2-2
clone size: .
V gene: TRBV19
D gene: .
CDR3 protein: CASWGRSRTGELFF
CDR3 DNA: TGTGCCAGCTGGGGACGGTCGAGGACCGGGGAGCTGTTTTTT

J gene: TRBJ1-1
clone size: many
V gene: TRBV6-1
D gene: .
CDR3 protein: CASSEVPVNLNTEAFF
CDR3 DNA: TGTGCCAGCAGTGAGGTCCCGGTAAACCTGAACACTGAAGCTTTCTTT

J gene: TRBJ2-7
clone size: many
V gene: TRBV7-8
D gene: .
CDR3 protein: CASSPGPRASYEQYF
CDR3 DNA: TGTGCCAGCAGCCCGGGACCGCGAGCCTCCTACGAGCAGTACTTC

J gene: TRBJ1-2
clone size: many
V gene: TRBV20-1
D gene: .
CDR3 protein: CSAYDSQGIYGYTF
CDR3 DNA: TGCAGTGCCTACGACAGTCAGGGGATTTATGGCTACACCTTC

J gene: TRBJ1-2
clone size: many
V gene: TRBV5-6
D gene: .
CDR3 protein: CASSSAGHGYTF
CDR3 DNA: TGTGCCAGCAGTTCGGCGGGCCATGGCTACACCTTC

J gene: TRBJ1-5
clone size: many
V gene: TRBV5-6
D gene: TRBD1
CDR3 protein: CASSLNRGFGQPQHF
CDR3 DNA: TGTGCCAGCAGCCTAAACAGGGGGTTCGGTCAGCCCCAGCATTTT

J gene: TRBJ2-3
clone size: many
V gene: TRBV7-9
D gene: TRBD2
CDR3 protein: CASSLYGGSTDTQYF
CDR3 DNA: TGTGCCAGCAGTTTATACGGGGGGTCTACAGATACGCAGTATTTT

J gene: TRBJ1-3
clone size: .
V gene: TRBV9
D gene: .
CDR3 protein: CASSVPNPAGFSGNTIYF
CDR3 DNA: TGTGCCAGCAGCGTACCGAACCCGGCAGGGTTCTCTGGAAACACCATATATTTT

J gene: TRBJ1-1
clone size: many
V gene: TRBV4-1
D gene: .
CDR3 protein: CASSQDRGVNTEAFF
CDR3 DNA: TGCGCCAGCAGCCAAGACAGGGGAGTGAACACTGAAGCTTTCTTT

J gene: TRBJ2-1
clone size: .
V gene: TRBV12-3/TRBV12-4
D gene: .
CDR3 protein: CASSPDNEARDEQFF
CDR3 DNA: TGTGCCAGCAGTCCAGACAATGAGGCCCGCGATGAGCAGTTCTTC

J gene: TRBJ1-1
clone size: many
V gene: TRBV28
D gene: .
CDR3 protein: CASGLTGVRSTEAFF
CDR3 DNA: TGTGCCAGCGGGCTGACCGGGGTCAGGAGCACTGAAGCTTTCTTT

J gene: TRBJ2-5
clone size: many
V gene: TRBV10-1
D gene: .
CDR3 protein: CASSLGREPGETQYF
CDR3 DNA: TGCGCCAGCAGCCTCGGGCGTGAGCCCGGGGAGACCCAGTACTTC

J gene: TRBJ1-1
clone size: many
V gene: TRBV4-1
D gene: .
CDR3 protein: CASSPGLYTEAFF
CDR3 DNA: TGCGCCAGCAGCCCCGGGTTGTACACTGAAGCTTTCTTT

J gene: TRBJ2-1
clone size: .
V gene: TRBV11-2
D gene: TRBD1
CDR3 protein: CASSLEGQGPLLYNEQFF
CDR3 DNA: TGTGCCAGCAGCTTAGAGGGACAGGGGCCCCTTCTCTACAATGAGCAGTTCTTC

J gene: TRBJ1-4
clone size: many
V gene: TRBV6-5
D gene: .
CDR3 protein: CASSYSKGYEKLFF
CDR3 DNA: TGTGCCAGCAGTTACTCGAAGGGTTATGAAAAACTGTTTTTT

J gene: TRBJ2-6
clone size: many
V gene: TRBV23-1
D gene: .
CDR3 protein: CASSQSPSLGANVLTF
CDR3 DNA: TGCGCCAGCAGTCAATCCCCAAGCCTGGGGGCCAACGTCCTGACTTTC

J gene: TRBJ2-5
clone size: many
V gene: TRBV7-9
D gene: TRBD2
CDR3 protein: CASSHRVAGYEETQYF
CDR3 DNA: TGTGCCAGCAGCCACCGGGTAGCGGGATATGAGGAGACCCAGTACTTC

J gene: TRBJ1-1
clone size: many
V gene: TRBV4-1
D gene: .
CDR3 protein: CASSPVETGNTEAFF
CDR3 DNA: TGCGCCAGCAGCCCTGTGGAGACAGGGAACACTGAAGCTTTCTTT

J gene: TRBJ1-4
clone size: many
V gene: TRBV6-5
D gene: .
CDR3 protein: CATRGGGGKLFF
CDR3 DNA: TGTGCCACACGGGGCGGAGGCGGAAAACTGTTTTTT

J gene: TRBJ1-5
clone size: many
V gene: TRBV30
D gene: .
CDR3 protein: CAWSATGPQHF
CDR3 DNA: TGTGCCTGGAGTGCCACTGGGCCCCAGCATTTT

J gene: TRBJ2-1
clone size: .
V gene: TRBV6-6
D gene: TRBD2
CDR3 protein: CASSYPTLRLAEYNELFF
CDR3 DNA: TGTGCCAGCAGTTACCCGACCCTCAGACTAGCGGAGTACAATGAGCTGTTCTTC